In this sample, the clone carrying this T cell receptor beta chain turned up once. The sample is drawn from a study of shared clonotypes between healthy human individuals. Study overall: Serving as donors were a couple of women and a few men, whose ages spanned 18 to 49.

Over several immunoSEQ plates, each subset's genomic DNA was distributed in even portions. Sequenced by immunoSEQ multiplex PCR; TCRdb stores in-frame clones only, minus some. Here the sample spans approximately 480,000 clones, 75% to 80% being singletons. This sequence was found in a woman between 40 and 55 years old in good health. Some clones in this sample may be carry-over from other donors' samples. The sample was PBMCs.

DNA of the CDR3: TGTGCCAGCAGCCAAGTGAGGAATAGCGGGAGGGGACGTAGGGATGAGCAGTTCTTC. Translating it yields CASSQVRNSGRGRRDEQFF. This chain connects TRBV4-2 to TRBJ2-1, with 11 nucleotides matching TRBD2. J was trimmed by 8 bases and V by 1 base; bases with no gene match: 16. The CDR3 is made up of 19 amino acids. Germline V lookup: CDR1 LGHNA, CDR2 YNFKEQ.